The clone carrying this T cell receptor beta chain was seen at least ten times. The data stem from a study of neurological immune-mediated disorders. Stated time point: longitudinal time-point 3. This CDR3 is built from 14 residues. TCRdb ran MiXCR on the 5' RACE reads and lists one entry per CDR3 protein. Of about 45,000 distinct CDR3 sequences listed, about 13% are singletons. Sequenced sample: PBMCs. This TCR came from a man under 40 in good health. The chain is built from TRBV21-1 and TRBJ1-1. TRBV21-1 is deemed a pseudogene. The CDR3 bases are TGTGCCAGCAGCAAAGGGGACTCCTACACTGAAGCTTTCTTT. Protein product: CASSKGDSYTEAFF.